The clone carrying this T cell receptor beta chain was detected ten times or more. Its antigen is undetermined. Other DNA sequences within the sample encode an identical CDR3. V lost 3 bases and J lost 9; bases outside the gene matches: 6. Per germline, CDR1 KGHSH and CDR2 LQKENI. The CDR3 length is 14 residues. The data derive from a study of metastatic and nonmetastatic thyroid tumors. Across the whole study: Thyroid patients, malignant and benign, had repertoires compared across blood and tumor or nodule tissue.

Original analysis: Between-group CDR3 differences, defined by clinicopathological status, yielded a distant-metastasis classifier for papillary thyroid cancer. TCRdb reassembled clones from the PCR reads with MiXCR. TCRdb assigned the V and J calls; the authors' analysis was not used. Among more than 10,000 clones, 20% to 25% were seen once, and the ten largest hold 14%. Study-wide points: Malignant thyroid tumors reportedly exceeded benign nodules significantly in TCR beta diversity, with the difference appearing in blood and tumor.

There were no patients who had received any treatment before thyroid surgery. This chain uses TRBV18 with TRBJ2-1; the match to TRBD2 covers 9 bases. The sequence was obtained from a female donor with papillary thyroid cancer or a benign thyroid nodule (not recorded which). Some clones in this sample may be carry-over from other donors' samples. Sequencing was carried out using adjacent normal tissue. In nucleotides, the CDR3 is TGTGCCAGCTCACCTCCTAGCGGGACCGGTGAGCAGTTCTTC. Its translation: CASSPPSGTGEQFF.